Below, 8 T cell receptor beta chains from the same sample are listed, as sequenced in a study of beta chain features in type 1 diabetes (dated by TCRdb to the late 2010s). The receptor library was made with the immunoSEQ multiplex PCR assay. All of the isolated RNA was reverse transcribed with the High Capacity cDNA Reverse Transcription Kit, so expressed TCRB transcripts were sequenced. TCRdb obtained this table from immuneACCESS and retained in-frame rearrangements with V and J assigned. These tables miss some clones; where compared with another copy, unresolved V genes account for less than half of the shortfall, and the remainder is unexplained. Recorded for this sample are over 500,000 clones; 15% of them occurred a single time. Clones ranked in the top ten supply 0.093% of the sample. Input material: naive CD4+ T cells from blood. The cell subset or site label on this specimen signifies: true naive CD4+ T cells. These receptors came from a man between 18 and 29 years old in good health.

The chain uses TRBV7-2 and TRBJ2-1, with 10 nucleotides matching TRBD2. The CDR3 is made up of 16 amino acids. The germline gives CDR1 SGHTA, CDR2 FQGNSA. V was clipped by 5 bases and J by 4 bases; unmatched bases: 8. Written as DNA, the CDR3 is TGTGCCAGCAGCCTACCGGGACTAGCGACATACAATGAGCAGTTCTTC. Translated: CASSLPGLATYNEQFF.

The chain carries TRBV29-1 and TRBJ2-3; 15 bases are a match to TRBD2. Germline CDR1 is SQVTM and CDR2 is ANQGSEA. J was trimmed by 6 bases and V by 6 bases; bases with no gene match: 10. CDR3 length: 16 residues. The CDR3 is CSVCLTGTSGGDTQYF. As DNA, the CDR3 is TGCAGCGTCTGCCTGACTGGGACTAGCGGGGGGGATACGCAGTATTTT.

This clone was seen only a few times. The chain recombines TRBV7-2 with TRBJ2-2; 11 bases align to TRBD2. This CDR3 has 15 amino acids. CDR1 is SGHTA and CDR2 is FQGNSA in the germline V gene. The trim removed 5 bases at V and 4 bases at J, leaving 3 bases unmatched. CDR3 coding DNA: TGTGCCAGCAGCCCCGGGACTAGCGGCACCGGGGAGCTGTTTTTT. Residues: CASSPGTSGTGELFF. The whole variable domain, remainder taken from reference TRBV7-2 and TRBJ2-2, is GAGVSQSPSNKVTEKGKDVELRCDPISGHTALYWYRQSLGQGLEFLIYFQGNSAPDKSGLPSDRFSAERTGGSVSTLTIQRTQQEDSAVYLCASSPGTSGTGELFFGEGSRLTVL.

The chain employs TRBV5-6 and TRBJ1-4; D is unclear. V lost 5 bases and J lost 0, with 11 bases in between. CDR1 is SGHDT, CDR2 YYEEEE, per germline. The CDR3 covers 15 residues. The CDR3 region is CASRRRSTTNEKLFF. CDR3 sequence (DNA): TGTGCCAGCAGGAGACGGTCTACAACTAATGAAAAACTGTTTTTT.

This chain uses TRBV12-5 with TRBJ2-6, with D uncertain. Germline V gene sequence: CDR1 LGHNT, CDR2 FRNRAP. The germline V and J ends were trimmed by 3 bases and 0 bases, with 3 bases remaining between them. This CDR3 spans 14 amino acids. The CDR3 loop is CASGFSSGANVLTF. Written as DNA, the CDR3 is TGTGCTAGTGGTTTCTCCTCTGGGGCCAACGTCCTGACTTTC.

This clone has more than one count but fewer than ten. The chain has TRBV7-2 and TRBJ1-3; D gene ambiguous. From germline, CDR1 is SGHTA and CDR2 FQGNSA. V was trimmed by 5 bases and J by 7 bases, leaving 15 bases between them. The CDR3 totals 14 residues. The CDR3 nucleotides are TGTGCCAGCAGCCTCATAGCTGGGGAGAACACCATATATTTT. Translating gives CASSLIAGENTIYF.

This clone was seen a handful of times. V is TRBV18 and J is TRBJ2-7; 8 bases are shared with TRBD1. Germline V gene data show CDR1 as KGHSH and CDR2 as LQKENI. This CDR3 contains 14 residues. Trimming cost V 2 bases and J 6 bases; bases outside gene matches: 6. CDR3 bases: TGTGCCAGCTCACCAAGGGACAGGCCAAGCGAGCAGTACTTC. This gives the protein CASSPRDRPSEQYF.

J is TRBJ2-1 and V is TRBV19; 14 bases match TRBD2. Germline values: CDR1 LNHDA, CDR2 SQIVND (reference sequence). The CDR3 extends over 15 amino acids. The V gene end was trimmed by 3 bases and the J gene end by 9 bases; junction bases not matched to a gene: 4. The chain's CDR3 is CASSMTSGGASEQFF. The CDR3 DNA follows: TGTGCCAGTAGTATGACTAGCGGGGGGGCGAGTGAGCAGTTCTTC.